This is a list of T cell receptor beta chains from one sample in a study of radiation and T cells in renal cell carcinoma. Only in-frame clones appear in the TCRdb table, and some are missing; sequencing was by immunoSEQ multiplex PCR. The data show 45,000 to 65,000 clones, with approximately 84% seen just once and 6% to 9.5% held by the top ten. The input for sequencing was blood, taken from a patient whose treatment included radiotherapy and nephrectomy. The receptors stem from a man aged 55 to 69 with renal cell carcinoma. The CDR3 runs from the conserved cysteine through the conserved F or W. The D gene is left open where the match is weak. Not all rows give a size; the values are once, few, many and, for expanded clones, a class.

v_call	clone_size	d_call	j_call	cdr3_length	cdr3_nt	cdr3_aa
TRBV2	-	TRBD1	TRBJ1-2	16	TGTGCCAGCAGTGAATCGGGGACAGGGGCGGGCTATGGCTACACCTTC	CASSESGTGAGYGYTF
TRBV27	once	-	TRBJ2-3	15	TGTGCCAGCAGTCCACCAGGAATCCACACAGATACGCAGTATTTT	CASSPPGIHTDTQYF
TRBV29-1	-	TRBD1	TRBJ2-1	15	TGCAGCGTTGAATCTGGGACAGGGCCCCGCAATGAGCAGTTCTTC	CSVESGTGPRNEQFF
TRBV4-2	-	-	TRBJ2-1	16	TGTGCCAGCAGCCAACTGAGACCCACAGCTAACAATGAGCAGTTCTTC	CASSQLRPTANNEQFF
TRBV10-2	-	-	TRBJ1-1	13	TGCGCCAGCAGTGAAGGCCGGAACACTGAAGCTTTCTTT	CASSEGRNTEAFF
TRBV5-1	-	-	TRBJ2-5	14	TGCGCCAGCAGCTTGGCCGGGCTAGCTGAGACCCAGTACTTC	CASSLAGLAETQYF
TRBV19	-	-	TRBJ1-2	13	TGTGCCAGTAGTATAGGGGGAGACTATGGCTACACCTTC	CASSIGGDYGYTF
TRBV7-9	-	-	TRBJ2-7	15	TGTGCCAGCAGCCCACGCCTAAGCGGGTCCTACGAGCAGTACTTC	CASSPRLSGSYEQYF
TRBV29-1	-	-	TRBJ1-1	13	TGCAGCGGTGGAACAGGGAGGTGGACTGAAGCTTTCTTT	CSGGTGRWTEAFF
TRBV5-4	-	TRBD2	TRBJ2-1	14	TGTGCCAGCAGCTTGGGAGGGACTAGGAATGAGCAGTTCTTC	CASSLGGTRNEQFF
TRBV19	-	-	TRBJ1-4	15	TGTGCCAGTAGCCCCTTCCCATCAACTAATGAAAAACTGTTTTTT	CASSPFPSTNEKLFF
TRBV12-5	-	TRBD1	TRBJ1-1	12	TGTGCTAGTGGCTCTCAGGGGGCTGAAGCTTTCTTT	CASGSQGAEAFF
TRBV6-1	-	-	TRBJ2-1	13	TGTGCCAGCAGTCCCGACAGCCCCTCTGAGCAGTTCTTC	CASSPDSPSEQFF
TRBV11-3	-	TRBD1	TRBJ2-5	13	TGTGCCAGCAGCTTCGACAGGGAAGGAACCCAGTACTTC	CASSFDREGTQYF
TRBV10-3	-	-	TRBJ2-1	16	TGTGCCATCAGTGAGTCGTCCCAATGGGGGCCCAATGAGCAGTTCTTC	CAISESSQWGPNEQFF
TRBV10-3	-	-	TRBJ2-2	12	TGTGCCATCAGTGAGTCTAGCGGGGAGCTGTTTTTT	CAISESSGELFF
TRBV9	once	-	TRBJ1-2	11	TGTGCCAGCAGCGACCCTGGGGGGAGCACCTTC	CASSDPGGSTF
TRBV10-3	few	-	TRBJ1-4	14	TGTGCCATCAGTGAGTCGACGAGTAATGAAAAACTGTTTTTT	CAISESTSNEKLFF
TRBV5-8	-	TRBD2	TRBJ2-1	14	TGTGCCAGCAGCTGGGGGGGGACTAGAAATGAGCAGTTCTTC	CASSWGGTRNEQFF
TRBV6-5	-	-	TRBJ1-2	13	TGTGCCAGCAGTACCGGGACAAGGAGTGGCTACACCTTC	CASSTGTRSGYTF
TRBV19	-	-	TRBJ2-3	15	TGTGCCAGTAGTATAGATGGACAGAGCACAGATACGCAGTATTTT	CASSIDGQSTDTQYF
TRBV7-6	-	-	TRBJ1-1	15	TGTGCCAGCAGCTTAGTGGAGACAGAGAACACTGAAGCTTTCTTT	CASSLVETENTEAFF
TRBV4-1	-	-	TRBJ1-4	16	TGCGCCAGCAGCCAAGATCCGAGGGGAGGTAATGAAAAACTGTTTTTT	CASSQDPRGGNEKLFF
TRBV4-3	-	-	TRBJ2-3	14	TGCGCCAGCAGCCAAAGGGGGAAGAGGGATACGCAGTATTTT	CASSQRGKRDTQYF
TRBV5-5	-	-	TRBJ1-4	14	TGTGCCAGCAGCTTCGGGGCGACAGAGGAAAAACTGTTTTTT	CASSFGATEEKLFF
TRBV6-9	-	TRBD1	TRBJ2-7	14	TGTGCCAGCAGTTACGGACAGGGTTGGTACGAGCAGTACTTC	CASSYGQGWYEQYF
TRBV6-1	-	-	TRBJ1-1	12	TGTGCCAGCACAGGCTCGAACACTGAAGCTTTCTTT	CASTGSNTEAFF
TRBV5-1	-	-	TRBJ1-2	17	TGCGCCAGCAGCTTGTCGGGTAACAACTACTTCAACTATGGCTACACCTTC	CASSLSGNNYFNYGYTF
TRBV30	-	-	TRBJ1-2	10	TGTGCCAGTGCAGGGTATGGCTACACCTTC	CASAGYGYTF
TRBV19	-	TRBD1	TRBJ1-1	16	TGTGCCAGTAGTATGGGGAGCGGGACAGGGGGCGGTGAAGCTTTCTTT	CASSMGSGTGGGEAFF
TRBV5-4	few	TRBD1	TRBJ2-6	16	TGTGCCAGCAGCTCGGACAGGTTCTCTGGGGCCAACGTCCTGACTTTC	CASSSDRFSGANVLTF
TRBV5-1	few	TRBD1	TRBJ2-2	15	TGCGCCAGCAGCTTGTTGGGACAGGGAGGCCGGGAGCTGTTTTTT	CASSLLGQGGRELFF
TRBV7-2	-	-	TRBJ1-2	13	TGTGCCAGCAGCTTTAACAACCCTGGAGGCTACACCTTC	CASSFNNPGGYTF
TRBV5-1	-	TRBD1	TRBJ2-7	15	TGCGCCAGCAGCTCCCGGGACAGGGGGCCTGACGAGCAGTACTTC	CASSSRDRGPDEQYF
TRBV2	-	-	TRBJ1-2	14	TGTGCCAGCAAGCCCCAGGGCTTTTACTATGGCTACACCTTC	CASKPQGFYYGYTF
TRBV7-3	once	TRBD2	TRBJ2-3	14	TGTGCCAGCACCTCTAGCGGGAGCACAGATACGCAGTATTTT	CASTSSGSTDTQYF
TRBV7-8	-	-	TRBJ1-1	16	TGTGCCAGCAGCCCCGAGGGAGGGACGAGTCTCACTGAAGCTTTCTTT	CASSPEGGTSLTEAFF
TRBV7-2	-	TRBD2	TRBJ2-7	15	TGTGCCAGCAGCTCTTTAGCGGGGGGGCGTTACGAGCAGTACTTC	CASSSLAGGRYEQYF
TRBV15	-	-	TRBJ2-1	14	TGTGCCACCAGCAGAGCGGGCAGCCACAATGAGCAGTTCTTC	CATSRAGSHNEQFF
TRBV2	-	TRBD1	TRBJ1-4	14	TGTGCCAGCAGTGCCAGGGACAGTAATGAAAAACTGTTTTTT	CASSARDSNEKLFF
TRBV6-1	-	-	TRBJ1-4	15	TGTGCCAGCAGTGAACTGTTACAGGCTAATGAAAAACTGTTTTTT	CASSELLQANEKLFF
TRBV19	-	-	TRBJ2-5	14	TGTGCCAGTAAATCCATGGCGGGTCAAGAGACCCAGTACTTC	CASKSMAGQETQYF
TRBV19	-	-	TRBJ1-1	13	TGTGCCAGTAGTTTTCAGGGATCCACTGAAGCTTTCTTT	CASSFQGSTEAFF
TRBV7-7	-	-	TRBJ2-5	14	TGTGCCAGCAGCTCAGACACAGGTCGGGAGACCCAGTACTTC	CASSSDTGRETQYF